What follows describes a single TCR beta chain. The entry originates in a study of graft-versus-host responses after intestinal transplantation. Produced via immunoSEQ multiplex PCR; TCRdb's table is partial and in-frame only. The sample carries around 19,000 clones, roughly 40% recorded once. Points from the study as a whole: There were GvH clones found in recipient marrow, and some of them appeared first in ileum or blood.

This receptor was taken from a human patient who received an intestinal transplant. Sequenced here: alloreactive CD4+ T cells from a mixed lymphocyte reaction culture, sampled before intestinal transplant. The subset: CFSE-low proliferating T cells sorted from approximately 6-day pre-transplant mixed lymphocyte reaction (GvH or HvG direction).

In nucleotides, the CDR3 is TGTGCCAGCTCACTCCTCGATGGGGGAGCGAACACCATATATTTT. Translated: CASSLLDGGANTIYF. The rearrangement links TRBV18 to TRBJ1-3; tentative D call: TRBD1 (5 bases). Germline CDR1 reads KGHSH; CDR2 reads LQKENI. The CDR3 length is 15 residues. The ends were cut back, 4 bases at V and 7 bases at J, with 17 bases in the middle.